The 16 T cell receptor beta chains reported below all come from one sample, sequenced in a study of identical twins. In TCRdb, the 5' RACE reads were re-called with MiXCR into one record per CDR3 protein. The table shows roughly 500,000 distinct CDR3 sequences, with less than 25% occurring only once. The data were also submitted as part of a second study, on T cells expressing NK-cell markers.

Material: CD4+ T cells sorted from blood. The receptors originated from a woman between 18 and 29 years old in good health.

This chain joins TRBV20-1 and TRBJ2-3; tentatively, D is TRBD1 (6 bases). Trimming removed 3 bases at V and 2 bases at J, with 9 bases between. The CDR3 totals 13 residues. Germline V gene sequence: CDR1 DFQATT, CDR2 SNEGSKA (reference sequence). The CDR3 nucleotides read TGCAGTGCTAGGCAGGGGACCACAGATACGCAGTATTTT. Protein sequence: CSARQGTTDTQYF.

The chain is built from TRBV5-1 and TRBJ2-7, with D perhaps TRBD1 or TRBD2 (5 bases each). The CDR3 contains 13 residues. Trimming removed 4 bases from V and 6 bases from J, with 14 bases in between. In germline, CDR1 is SGHRS, CDR2 YFSETQ. CDR3 DNA sequence: TGCGCCAGCAGCACAGGACTTCTGAGCGAGCAGTACTTC. Translated, it gives CASSTGLLSEQYF.

The chain carries TRBV19 and TRBJ2-1; 12 nucleotides match TRBD2. The CDR3 consists of 15 residues. Looked up from germline, CDR1 is LNHDA and CDR2 is SQIVND (reference sequence). V was clipped by 3 bases and J by 5 bases; unmatched bases: 2. This CDR3 reads CASSMWTSGNNEQFF. CDR3 bases: TGTGCCAGTAGTATGTGGACTAGCGGGAACAATGAGCAGTTCTTC.

This clonotype was seen a handful of times. The chain carries TRBV20-1 and TRBJ2-7, with 10 bases matching TRBD2. Germline values: CDR1 DFQATT, CDR2 SNEGSKA (reference sequence). V lost 3 bases, J lost 8 bases, and 7 bases stayed unmatched. This CDR3 has 13 residues. The CDR3 DNA sequence: TGCAGTGCTAGTCTAGCGGGGGCCCCCAAGCAGTACTTC. The encoded protein is CSASLAGAPKQYF.

This clonotype was seen a few times. The rearrangement uses TRBV20-1 and TRBJ2-1; D ambiguous. Per the germline V gene, CDR1 is DFQATT and CDR2 is SNEGSKA (reference sequence). V lost 6 bases and J lost 7, with 13 bases in between. CDR3 length equals 12 residues. CDR3 DNA: TGCAGTGCCGATCGGGCGGTGAATGAGCAGTTCTTC. Its protein is CSADRAVNEQFF.

The chain links TRBV7-9 to TRBJ2-5, with unresolved D. Germline CDR1 is SEHNR and CDR2 is FQNEAQ (reference sequence). CDR3 size: 14 residues. Deletions cut 4 bases from V and 4 bases from J, with 13 bases between. CDR3 residues: CASSSRQAGETQYF. In nucleotides, the CDR3 is TGTGCCAGCAGCTCTCGACAAGCAGGAGAGACCCAGTACTTC.

The gene calls are TRBV12-5 and TRBJ2-3; 8 bases agree with TRBD2. Per germline, CDR1 LGHNT and CDR2 FRNRAP. The junction had 11 bases not matched to a gene; V was cut back by 0 bases and J by 6 bases. This CDR3 spans 17 amino acids. CDR3 amino acids: CASGLVPDGRALDTQYF. CDR3 nucleotide sequence: TGTGCTAGTGGTTTGGTACCGGACGGGAGGGCTTTGGATACGCAGTATTTT. The complete variable domain, with remaining parts taken from reference TRBV12-5 and TRBJ2-3, reads DARVTQTPRHKVTEMGQEVTMRCQPILGHNTVFWYRQTMMQGLELLAYFRNRAPLDDSGMPKDRFSAEMPDATLATLKIQPSEPRDSAVYFCASGLVPDGRALDTQYFGPGTRLTVL.

This chain connects TRBV7-8 to TRBJ1-1; TRBD1 agrees at 7 bases. V shed 5 bases and J 4 bases; nucleotides not matched to a gene: 7. Germline assignment: CDR1 SGHVS and CDR2 FQNEAQ. The CDR3 consists of 14 residues. The CDR3 is CASSHGQVFTEAFF. CDR3 nucleotides: TGTGCCAGCAGCCACGGACAGGTTTTCACTGAAGCTTTCTTT.

This clonotype appeared a few times. This chain connects TRBV20-1 to TRBJ1-3, with D unresolved. CDR3 length equals 11 residues. Germline V CDR1 and CDR2: DFQATT, SNEGSKA (reference sequence). Trimming took off 5 bases at V and 4 bases at J, with 6 bases between the two ends. CDR3 amino acids: CSAPRGNTIYF. The CDR3 bases are TGCAGTGCTCCCAGGGGAAACACCATATATTTT.

This clonotype was recorded many times. This chain joins TRBV20-1 and TRBJ2-5, with unresolved D. This CDR3 spans 17 amino acids. Trimming removed 3 bases at V and 1 base at J, with 21 bases between. The germline gives CDR1 DFQATT, CDR2 SNEGSKA (reference sequence). The CDR3 coding sequence is TGCAGTGCTAGTACGCTTCGGTTCGGAGCGTTCCAAGAGACCCAGTACTTC. It is translated as CSASTLRFGAFQETQYF.

The table lists this clonotype with many counts. V is TRBV2 and J is TRBJ2-7, with 7 bases that match TRBD1. The CDR3 length is 13 residues. Germline trimming cut 7 bases from V and 2 bases from J; bases unmatched to any gene: 5. Germline V gene data show CDR1 as SNHLY and CDR2 as FYNNEI. In DNA, the CDR3 is TGTGCCAGCAACATAGGACAGGCCTACGAGCAGTACTTC. As protein: CASNIGQAYEQYF.

The chain is built from TRBV12-3 or TRBV12-4 and TRBJ1-2; TRBD1 might be the D (5 bases). V lost 3 bases to trimming and J lost 6 bases, with 11 bases between them. This CDR3 is built from 13 residues. The CDR3, as DNA: TGTGCCAGCAGTTTTGGGCAGGGCCATGGCTACACCTTC. Its protein is CASSFGQGHGYTF.

This chain joins TRBV7-8 and TRBJ1-5; maybe TRBD1 (6 bases). Germline-derived CDR1 and CDR2 are SGHVS and FQNEAQ. The V end lost 5 bases, the J end lost 4 bases, and 15 bases lay between the germline ends. The CDR3 runs 15 residues. CDR3 protein: CASSEMDSLNQPQHF. Written as DNA, the CDR3 is TGTGCCAGCAGCGAGATGGACAGCCTTAATCAGCCCCAGCATTTT. Filled out from reference TRBV7-8 and TRBJ1-5, the complete variable domain reads GAGVSQSPRYKVAKRGQDVALRCDPISGHVSLFWYQQALGQGPEFLTYFQNEAQLDKSGLPSDRFFAERPEGSVSTLKIQRTQQEDSAVYLCASSEMDSLNQPQHFGDGTRLSIL.

This clonotype was seen a handful of times. A junction end diverges from the germline sequence, so it may reflect a read error. The chain links TRBV7-7 to TRBJ2-5; 9 bases match TRBD1. In germline, CDR1 is SSHAT, CDR2 FNYEAQ (reference sequence). The length of the CDR3 is 13 residues. CDR3 nucleotides: TGTGCTAGCAGCTGGACAGGGGCAGAGACCCAGTACTTC. Translating it yields CASSWTGAETQYF.

This clonotype was detected only a few times. The chain recombines TRBV6-5 with TRBJ1-5, with a weak D call TRBD1 (6 bases). The CDR3 sequence is 12 residues long. Between the trimmed V and J ends, which lost 8 bases and 5 bases, there was a span of 10 bases. CDR1 is MNHEY and CDR2 is SVGAGI in the germline V gene. This chain's CDR3 is CASWTDYQPQHF. CDR3 in DNA: TGTGCCAGCTGGACAGACTATCAGCCCCAGCATTTT.

This clonotype showed up many times. The chain carries TRBV5-1 and TRBJ1-2, with 8 bases identical to TRBD1. The germline CDR1 and CDR2 sequences are SGHRS and YFSETQ. The V gene end was trimmed by 4 bases and the J gene end by 4 bases; junction bases not matched to a gene: 9. This CDR3 is 15 amino acids long. CDR3 sequence: CASSERTGLSYGYTF. For the CDR3, the DNA is TGCGCCAGCAGCGAACGGACAGGGTTAAGCTATGGCTACACCTTC.